This TCR beta chain was retrieved from a study of identical twins. With V trimmed by 3 bases and J by 6 bases, 5 bases remained unmatched. The CDR3 is made up of 14 amino acids. Germline-derived CDR1 and CDR2 are SGHAT and FQNNGV. Each CDR3 protein is one row after TCRdb ran MiXCR on the 5' RACE reads. Altogether under 250,000 distinct CDR3 sequences are present, roughly 10% being singletons, with the ten largest covering about 5%. The sequence derives from a woman younger than 30 in good health. V and J are TRBV11-2 and TRBJ2-3; 8 bases align to TRBD1. The sequenced sample consisted of memory (CD45RO+) T cells sorted from blood. This chain's CDR3 is CASSFQGAGDTQYF. DNA for the CDR3: TGTGCCAGCAGCTTTCAGGGGGCTGGGGATACGCAGTATTTT. Supplemented by reference TRBV11-2 and TRBJ2-3, the full variable domain reads EAGVAQSPRYKIIEKRQSVAFWCNPISGHATLYWYQQILGQGPKLLIQFQNNGVVDDSQLPKDRFSAERLKGVDSTLKIQPAKLEDSAVYLCASSFQGAGDTQYFGPGTRLTVL.